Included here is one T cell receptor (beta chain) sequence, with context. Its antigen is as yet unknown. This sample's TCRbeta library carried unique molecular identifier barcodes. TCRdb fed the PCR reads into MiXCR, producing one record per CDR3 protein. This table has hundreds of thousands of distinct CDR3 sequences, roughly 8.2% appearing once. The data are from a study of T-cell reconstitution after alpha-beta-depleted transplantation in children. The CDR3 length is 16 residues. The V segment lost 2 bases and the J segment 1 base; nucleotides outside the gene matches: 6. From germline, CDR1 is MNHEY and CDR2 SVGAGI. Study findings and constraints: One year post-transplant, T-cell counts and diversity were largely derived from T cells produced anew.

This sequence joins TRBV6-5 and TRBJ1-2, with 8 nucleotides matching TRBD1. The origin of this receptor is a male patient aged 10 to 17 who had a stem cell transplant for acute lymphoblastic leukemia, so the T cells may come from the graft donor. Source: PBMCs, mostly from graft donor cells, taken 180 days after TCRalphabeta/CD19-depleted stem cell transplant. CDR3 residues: CASSYDRGTLNYGYTF. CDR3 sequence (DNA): TGTGCCAGCAGTTACGACAGGGGTACCCTTAACTATGGCTACACCTTC.